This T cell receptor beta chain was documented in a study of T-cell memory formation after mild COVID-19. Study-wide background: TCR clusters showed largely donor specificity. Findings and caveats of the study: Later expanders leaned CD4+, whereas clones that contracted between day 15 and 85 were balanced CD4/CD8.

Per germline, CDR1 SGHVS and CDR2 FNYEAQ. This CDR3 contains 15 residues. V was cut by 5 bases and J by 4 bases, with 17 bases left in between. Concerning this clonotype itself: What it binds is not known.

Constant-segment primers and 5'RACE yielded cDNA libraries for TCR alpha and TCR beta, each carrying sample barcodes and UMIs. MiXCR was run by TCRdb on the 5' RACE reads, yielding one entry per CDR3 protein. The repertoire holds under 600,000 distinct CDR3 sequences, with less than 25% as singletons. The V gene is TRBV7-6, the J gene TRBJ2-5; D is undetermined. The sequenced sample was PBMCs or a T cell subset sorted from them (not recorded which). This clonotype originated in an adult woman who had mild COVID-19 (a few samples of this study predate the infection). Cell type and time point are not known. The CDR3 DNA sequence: TGTGCCAGCAGCCGAACACCGAACGCAGGAGAGACCCAGTACTTC. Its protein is CASSRTPNAGETQYF.